This section outlines one TCR beta chain sequence together with its context. This clone came up a few times. What this receptor recognizes is not known. The input lacks base qualities; no much larger clone sits a single base away. In the same sample, other DNA sequences code for this CDR3. TCR CDR3 regions were amplified from genomic DNA by multiplex PCR using the deep immunoSEQ assay. Extracted genomic DNA from each cell subset was spread evenly across all wells of several immunoSEQ 96-well plates, with each plate serving as a replicate. For sorted subsets, about 220 ng of genomic DNA, equivalent to 25,000 to 35,000 T cell genomes, went into each replicate PCR. Purified libraries were measured with a Qubit 3.0 fluorometer, size-checked on a Bioanalyzer 2100, and measured again with the KAPA Library Quantification kit. Each immunoSEQ 96-well plate was sequenced on its own single-read 150-cycle Illumina NextSeq 550 flow cell. The paper's data handling went like this. The immunoSEQ output contained only junctional sequences without quality scores, so filtering could not match that applied to full-length reads. To assign V/J genes and CDR3, sequences were annotated using PyIR, a Python wrapper for IgBLAST v1.9, with IMGT germline references. Reads were filtered out if the reads had weak V/J assignments (E-value above 1e-6), no CDR3, stop codons, out-of-frame junctions, or ambiguous translated residues. A V3J clonotype was defined by an identical inferred V gene, J gene, and CDR3 amino acid sequence. Percentage overlap between repertoires was computed as shared unique clonotypes divided by the size of the smaller repertoire. Repertoire richness was assessed with RTK rarefaction, the Chao1 estimator, and Recon v2.1 estimates of unobserved clonotypes. OLGA was used to compute generation probabilities for all TCRbeta clonotypes that the gDNA method yielded from a handful of donors. The table comes from immuneACCESS by way of TCRdb, which keeps in-frame sequences with V and J called. Part of the clones is missing from these tables; in studies checked, under half for an unresolved V gene and the rest for unknown reasons. V and J calls and clone size are as listed in that table; D and trimming were resolved from the DNA. Within this sample are millions of clones, with about 95% of them counted one time only. Approximately 1.2% of the sample lies in the top ten.

CD8 naive samples consisted of CD45RO-negative cells that were positively selected for CCR7, yielding a CD45RA+CCR7+ population without TemRA cells. The donors were healthy, HIV-negative adults with no recently reported acute infections or vaccinations. All donors were Caucasian adults living in Nashville, Tennessee, USA. After blood collection by leukapheresis, PBMCs were isolated using Ficoll-Histopaque density gradient centrifugation and then cryopreserved in the vapor phase of liquid nitrogen. Analytical flow cytometry was used to check the purity and quantity of every magnetically sorted T cell population. Each sorted fraction had its genomic DNA isolated and then quantified by UV absorbance on a Nanodrop 2000c. The sample comes from a study of shared clonotypes between healthy human individuals (dated by TCRdb to between 2020 and 2021). Regarding the study in general: The cohort comprised a couple of women and a few men aged 18 to 49 years. Per donor, three plates each were used for CD4 naive and CD4 memory, two for CD8 naive, and one for CD8 memory. The study deeply sequenced blood TCR repertoires of about 5 healthy adults to estimate repertoire size and the extent of clonotype sharing between individuals. To increase sequencing depth and limit assay-specific biases, TCR repertoire library preparation and sequencing were carried out by different laboratories using diverse techniques. Between about 0.8 and 9 billion PBMCs per donor were obtained by leukapheresis. The investigation overall reported the following: Sampling was limited to blood, and TCR repertoires in tissue likely differ from TCR repertoires in blood. Because the study included only a small number of donors, the genetic and exposure-history diversity represented was limited. When a few donors were compared, the shared fraction of clonotypes was 5% to 6.5% for naive CD4, around 3.5% for naive CD8, about 2.5% for memory CD4, and 0.35% to 0.4% for memory CD8. Pairwise subsampling indicated that sequencing depth was expected to affect the degree of clonotype sharing among donors. Naive subsets generally had larger estimated clonotype richness than memory subsets did. Even with the large sequencing depth, rarefaction of the sorted-subset datasets indicated that sequencing was incomplete. Clonotypes shared by all four sorted-subset donors showed higher generation probabilities than non-shared clonotypes.

Trimming takes 1 base from V and 0 bases from J, and the germline ends sit 7 bases apart. In the germline V gene (reference sequence), CDR1 corresponds to LNHDA and CDR2 to SQIVND. Taken from cysteine to phenylalanine, the CDR3 has 14 residues. Of the read, only the CDR3 DNA is kept; its 42 bases are in frame from base 1. The sequencing input was naive CD8+ T cells sorted from blood. Sample cell subset or site, as interpreted from the label and publication: CD45RA+CCR7+. This receptor was taken from a man in his late teens or twenties in good health. Recombination connected TRBV19 to TRBJ2-7; the D gene may be TRBD1 or TRBD2, since each aligns over 6 bases. The DNA reads TGTGCCAGTAGTATAGCGGGGGCCTCCTACGAGCAGTACTTC. It is translated as CASSIAGASYEQYF.